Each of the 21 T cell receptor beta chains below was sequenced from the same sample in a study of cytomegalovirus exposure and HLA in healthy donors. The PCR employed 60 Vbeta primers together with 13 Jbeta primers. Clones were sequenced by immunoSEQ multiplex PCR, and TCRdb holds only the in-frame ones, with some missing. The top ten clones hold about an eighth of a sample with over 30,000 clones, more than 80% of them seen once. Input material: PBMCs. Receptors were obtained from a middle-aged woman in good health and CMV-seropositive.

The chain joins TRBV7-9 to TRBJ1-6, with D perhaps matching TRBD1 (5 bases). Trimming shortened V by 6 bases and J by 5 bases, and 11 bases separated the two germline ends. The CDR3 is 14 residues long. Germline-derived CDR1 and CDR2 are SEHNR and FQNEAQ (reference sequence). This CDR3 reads CASRGASDNSPLHF. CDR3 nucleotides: TGTGCCAGCAGAGGGGCTTCGGATAATTCACCCCTCCACTTT.

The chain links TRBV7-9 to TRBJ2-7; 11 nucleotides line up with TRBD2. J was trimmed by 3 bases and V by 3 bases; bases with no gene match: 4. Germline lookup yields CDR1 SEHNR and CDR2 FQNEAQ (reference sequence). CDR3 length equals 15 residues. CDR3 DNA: TGTGCCAGCAGCTTCGGACTAGCGGGTGACTACGAGCAGTACTTC. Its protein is CASSFGLAGDYEQYF.

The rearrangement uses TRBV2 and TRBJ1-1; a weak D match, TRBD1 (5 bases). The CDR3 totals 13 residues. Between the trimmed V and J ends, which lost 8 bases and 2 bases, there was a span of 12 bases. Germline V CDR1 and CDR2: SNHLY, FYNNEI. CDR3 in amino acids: CASDIQANTEAFF. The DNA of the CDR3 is TGTGCCAGCGATATACAGGCTAACACTGAAGCTTTCTTT.

CDR3 sequence: CAWNAGLDSPLHF. CDR3 bases: TGTGCCTGGAATGCGGGTTTGGATTCACCCCTCCACTTT. The chain joins TRBV30 to TRBJ1-6; D unclear. Trimming pared 4 bases from V and 8 bases from J, leaving 12 bases between. There are 13 residues in the CDR3. CDR1 is GTSNPN, CDR2 SVGIG, per germline (reference sequence).

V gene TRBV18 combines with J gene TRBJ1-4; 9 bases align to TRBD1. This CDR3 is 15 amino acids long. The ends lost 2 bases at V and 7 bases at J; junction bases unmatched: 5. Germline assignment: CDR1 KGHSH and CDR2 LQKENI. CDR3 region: CASSPGDRGFEKLFF. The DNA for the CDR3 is TGTGCCAGCTCACCAGGAGACAGGGGGTTTGAAAAACTGTTTTTT.

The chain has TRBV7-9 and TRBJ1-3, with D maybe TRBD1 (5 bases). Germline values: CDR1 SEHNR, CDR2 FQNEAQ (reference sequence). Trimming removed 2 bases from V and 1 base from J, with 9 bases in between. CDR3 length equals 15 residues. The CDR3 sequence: CASSLLSGSGNTIYF. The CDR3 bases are TGTGCCAGCAGCTTATTATCAGGGTCTGGAAACACCATATATTTT.

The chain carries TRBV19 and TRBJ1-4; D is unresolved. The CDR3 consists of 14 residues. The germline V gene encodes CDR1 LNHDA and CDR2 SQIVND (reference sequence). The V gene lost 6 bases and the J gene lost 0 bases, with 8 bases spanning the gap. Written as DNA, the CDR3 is TGTGCCAGTAGCCTAGGCGCAACTAATGAAAAACTGTTTTTT. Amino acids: CASSLGATNEKLFF.

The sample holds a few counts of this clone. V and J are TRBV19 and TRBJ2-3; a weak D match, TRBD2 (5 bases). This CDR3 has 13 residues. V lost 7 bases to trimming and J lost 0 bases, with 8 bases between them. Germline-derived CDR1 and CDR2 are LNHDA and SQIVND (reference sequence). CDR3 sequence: CASISGSTDTQYF. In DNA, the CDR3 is TGTGCCAGTATAAGCGGAAGCACAGATACGCAGTATTTT. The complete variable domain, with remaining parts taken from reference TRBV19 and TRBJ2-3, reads DGGITQSPKYLFRKEGQNVTLSCEQNLNHDAMYWYRQDPGQGLRLIYYSQIVNDFQKGDIAEGYSVSREKKESFPLTVTSAQKNPTAFYLCASISGSTDTQYFGPGTRLTVL.

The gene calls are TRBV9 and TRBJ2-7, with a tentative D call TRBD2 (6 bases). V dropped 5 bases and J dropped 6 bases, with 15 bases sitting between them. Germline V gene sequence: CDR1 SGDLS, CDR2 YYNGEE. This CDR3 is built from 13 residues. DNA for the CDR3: TGTGCCAGCAGTCCTGTTACGGGGGTCGAGCAGTACTTC. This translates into CASSPVTGVEQYF.

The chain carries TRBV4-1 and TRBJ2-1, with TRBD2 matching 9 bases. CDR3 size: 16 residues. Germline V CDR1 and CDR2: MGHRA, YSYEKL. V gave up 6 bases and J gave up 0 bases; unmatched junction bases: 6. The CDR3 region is CASSPTSGSSYNEQFF. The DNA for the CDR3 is TGCGCCAGCAGTCCGACTAGCGGCAGCTCCTACAATGAGCAGTTCTTC.

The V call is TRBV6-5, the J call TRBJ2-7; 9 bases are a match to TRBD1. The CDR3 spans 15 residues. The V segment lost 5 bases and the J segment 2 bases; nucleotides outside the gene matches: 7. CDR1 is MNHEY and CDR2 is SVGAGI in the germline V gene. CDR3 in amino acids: CASSTPGTGTYEQYF. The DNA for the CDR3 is TGTGCCAGCAGTACACCCGGGACAGGGACCTACGAGCAGTACTTC.

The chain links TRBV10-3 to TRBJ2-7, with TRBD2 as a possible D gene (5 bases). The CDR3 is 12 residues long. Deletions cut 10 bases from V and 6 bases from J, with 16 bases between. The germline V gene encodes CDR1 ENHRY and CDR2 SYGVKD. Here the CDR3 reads CATTPRGTEQYF. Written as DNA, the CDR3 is TGTGCCACGACGCCCCGGGGTACCGAGCAGTACTTC.

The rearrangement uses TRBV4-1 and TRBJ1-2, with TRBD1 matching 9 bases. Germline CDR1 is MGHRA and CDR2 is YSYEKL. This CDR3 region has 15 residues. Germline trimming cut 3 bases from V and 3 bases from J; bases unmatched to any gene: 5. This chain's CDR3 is CASSQGGQGDYGYTF. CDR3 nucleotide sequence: TGCGCCAGCAGCCAGGGGGGACAGGGAGACTATGGCTACACCTTC.

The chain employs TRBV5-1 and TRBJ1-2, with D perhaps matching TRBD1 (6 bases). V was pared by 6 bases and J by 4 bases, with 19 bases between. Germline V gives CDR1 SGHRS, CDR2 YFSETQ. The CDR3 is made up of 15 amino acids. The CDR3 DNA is TGCGCCAGCACCCCAGGACAGACCCTTGGCTATGGCTACACCTTC. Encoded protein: CASTPGQTLGYGYTF.

Here the CDR3 reads CASSWGGQPQHF. DNA of the CDR3: TGTGCCAGCAGCTGGGGGGGACAGCCCCAGCATTTT. This chain links TRBV5-6 with TRBJ1-5, with D possibly matching TRBD1 (5 bases). V dropped 3 bases and J dropped 7 bases, with 8 bases sitting between them. The CDR3 extends over 12 amino acids. The germline V gene has CDR1 SGHDT and CDR2 YYEEEE.

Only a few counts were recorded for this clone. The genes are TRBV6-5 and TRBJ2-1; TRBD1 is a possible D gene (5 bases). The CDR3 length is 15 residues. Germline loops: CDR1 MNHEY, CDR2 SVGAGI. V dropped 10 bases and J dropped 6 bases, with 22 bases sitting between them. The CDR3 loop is CATQRGTPYSNEQFF. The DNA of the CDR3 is TGTGCCACACAAAGGGGCACCCCCTATAGCAATGAGCAGTTCTTC.

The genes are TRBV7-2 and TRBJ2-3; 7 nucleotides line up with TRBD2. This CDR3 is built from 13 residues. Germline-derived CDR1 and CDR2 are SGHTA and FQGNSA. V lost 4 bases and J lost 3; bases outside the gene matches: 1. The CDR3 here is CASSSGGTDTQYF. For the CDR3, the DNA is TGTGCCAGCAGCTCCGGGGGGACAGATACGCAGTATTTT.

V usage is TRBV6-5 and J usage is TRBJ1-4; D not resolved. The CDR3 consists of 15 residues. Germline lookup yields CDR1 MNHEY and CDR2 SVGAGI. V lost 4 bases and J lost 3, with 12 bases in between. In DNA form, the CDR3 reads TGTGCCAGCAGTTTGAACGGGCGGGCTAATGAAAAACTGTTTTTT. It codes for CASSLNGRANEKLFF.

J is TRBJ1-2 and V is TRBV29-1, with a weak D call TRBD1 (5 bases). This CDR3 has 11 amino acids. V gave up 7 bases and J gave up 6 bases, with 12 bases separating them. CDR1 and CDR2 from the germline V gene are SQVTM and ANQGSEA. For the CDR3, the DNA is TGCAGCGCTGACGGGGGAGATGGCTACACCTTC. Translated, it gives CSADGGDGYTF.

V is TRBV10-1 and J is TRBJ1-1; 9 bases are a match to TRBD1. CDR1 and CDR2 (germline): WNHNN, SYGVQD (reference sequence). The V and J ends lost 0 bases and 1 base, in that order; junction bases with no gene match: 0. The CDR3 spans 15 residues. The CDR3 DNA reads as TGCGCCAGCAGTGAGTCGGGACAGGGGAACACTGAAGCTTTCTTT. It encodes CASSESGQGNTEAFF.

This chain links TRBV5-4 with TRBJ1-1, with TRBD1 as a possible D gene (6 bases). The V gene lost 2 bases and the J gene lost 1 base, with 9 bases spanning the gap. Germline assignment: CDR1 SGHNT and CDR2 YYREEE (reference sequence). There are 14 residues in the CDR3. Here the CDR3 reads CASSFRGGNTEAFF. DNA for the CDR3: TGTGCCAGCAGCTTTAGGGGGGGGAACACTGAAGCTTTCTTT.